A selection of T cell receptor beta chains follows, all from one sample in a study of technical replicates of blood from several donors. Profiled with immunoSEQ multiplex PCR; TCRdb holds only in-frame clones, not every one. The top ten hold roughly 0.37% of the sample, which has 65,000 to 85,000 clones, about nine tenths seen once. What was sequenced was T cells isolated from PBMCs. Receptors were obtained from a human donor in good health. Both conserved end residues are part of each CDR3. D genes are given only for firm matches. Size tells how often a clone was seen (once, few, many) or the class of an expanded clone, and some rows leave it out.

v_gene	j_gene	abundance	d_gene	CDR3aa	CDR3nt
TRBV2	TRBJ1-1	NA	NA	CASRGYRGGEAFF	TGTGCCAGCAGGGGTTATAGAGGCGGTGAAGCTTTCTTT
TRBV4-3	TRBJ2-2	NA	TRBD2	CASSQDRLAGTGELFF	TGCGCCAGCAGCCAAGATAGGCTAGCGGGCACCGGGGAGCTGTTTTTT
TRBV7-9	TRBJ1-2	NA	NA	CASSLGSGDAGGYTF	TGTGCCAGCAGCTTAGGGTCAGGGGATGCTGGTGGCTACACCTTC
TRBV5-1	TRBJ2-7	NA	TRBD2	CASSLGLAVYEQYF	TGCGCCAGCAGCTTGGGACTAGCGGTTTACGAGCAGTACTTC
TRBV5-4	TRBJ2-3	NA	TRBD2	CASSLGGGVTSGTDTQYF	TGTGCCAGCAGCTTGGGGGGTGGCGTGACTAGCGGCACAGATACGCAGTATTTT
TRBV2	TRBJ1-2	NA	TRBD1	CASSPPTGANYGYTF	TGTGCCAGCAGTCCTCCGACAGGGGCTAACTATGGCTACACCTTC
TRBV5-4	TRBJ2-7	NA	NA	CASSFGQYYEQYF	TGTGCCAGCAGCTTTGGACAGTACTACGAGCAGTACTTC
TRBV27	TRBJ1-2	NA	NA	CASSLKLGQSYGYTF	TGTGCCAGCAGTTTAAAGCTGGGACAATCCTATGGCTACACCTTC
TRBV28	TRBJ1-2	NA	TRBD1	CASSLSQGGEGYTF	TGTGCCAGCAGTCTTTCACAGGGGGGAGAAGGCTACACCTTC
TRBV27	TRBJ1-2	NA	TRBD1	CASSFGTGYGYTF	TGTGCCAGCAGTTTCGGGACAGGGTATGGCTACACCTTC
TRBV4-1	TRBJ2-7	NA	NA	CASSQEIRDTHEQYF	TGCGCCAGCAGCCAAGAAATCAGGGATACTCACGAGCAGTACTTC
TRBV6-1	TRBJ2-3	NA	TRBD2	CASKRTSSTDTQYF	TGTGCCAGCAAGCGGACTAGCAGCACAGATACGCAGTATTTT
TRBV21-1	TRBJ2-7	NA	NA	CASSKRGRSSYEQYF	TGTGCCAGCAGCAAACGCGGGAGGAGTTCCTACGAGCAGTACTTC
TRBV28	TRBJ2-3	NA	TRBD2	CASRNPGLAGGADTQYF	TGTGCCAGCAGAAATCCGGGACTAGCGGGAGGGGCAGATACGCAGTATTTT
TRBV15	TRBJ2-1	NA	TRBD2	CATGSGSGEQFF	TGTGCCACCGGCAGCGGGAGTGGTGAGCAGTTCTTC
TRBV6-1	TRBJ2-5	NA	NA	CASSEGSRETQYF	TGTGCCAGCAGTGAAGGGTCGCGAGAGACCCAGTACTTC
TRBV5-6	TRBJ1-5	NA	NA	CASSLWLAGITQPQHF	TGTGCCAGCAGCTTGTGGCTCGCGGGCATAACGCAGCCCCAGCATTTT
TRBV6-6	TRBJ2-7	NA	NA	CASSYPQENTYEQYF	TGTGCCAGCAGTTACCCTCAGGAAAATACCTACGAGCAGTACTTC
TRBV28	TRBJ1-2	NA	TRBD1	CASSLTGEYGYTF	TGTGCCAGCAGTTTGACAGGGGAATATGGCTACACCTTC
TRBV14	TRBJ2-7	NA	TRBD2	CASSQESSGRRNEQYF	TGTGCCAGCAGCCAAGAGTCTAGCGGGAGGAGGAACGAGCAGTACTTC
TRBV5-6	TRBJ2-1	NA	TRBD2	CASKGLAGVGEQFF	TGTGCCAGCAAGGGGCTAGCGGGAGTTGGTGAGCAGTTCTTC
TRBV5-1	TRBJ2-3	NA	TRBD2	CASSLDLAATTDTQYF	TGCGCCAGCAGCTTGGACCTAGCGGCCACCACAGATACGCAGTATTTT
TRBV4-1	TRBJ2-7	NA	NA	CASSLRIAVMDEQYF	TGCGCCAGCAGCCTTAGGATAGCGGTCATGGACGAGCAGTACTTC
TRBV11-2	TRBJ2-7	NA	NA	CASSRAEEGKGEQYF	TGTGCCAGCAGCAGGGCGGAGGAGGGTAAAGGGGAGCAGTACTTC
TRBV11-3	TRBJ1-1	NA	NA	CASSLDPVRAFF	TGTGCCAGCAGCTTAGATCCAGTGAGGGCTTTCTTT
TRBV27	TRBJ2-7	once	TRBD1	CASSSDYGTEFYEQYF	TGTGCCAGCAGTTCAGACTACGGGACAGAGTTCTACGAGCAGTACTTC
TRBV7-2	TRBJ2-1	NA	TRBD2	CASSSGLAGFNEQFF	TGTGCCAGCAGCTCCGGACTAGCGGGATTCAATGAGCAGTTCTTC
TRBV5-4	TRBJ2-3	NA	NA	CASSGGDFTDTQYF	TGTGCCAGCAGCGGCGGGGACTTCACAGATACGCAGTATTTT
TRBV5-4	TRBJ2-5	once	TRBD2	CASSLRGGLETQYF	TGTGCCAGCAGCTTGCGGGGGGGTTTGGAGACCCAGTACTTC
TRBV7-2	TRBJ2-7	NA	TRBD2	CASSLTLAGASYEQYF	TGTGCCAGCAGCTTAACTCTAGCGGGAGCTTCTTACGAGCAGTACTTC
TRBV7-9	TRBJ2-7	NA	NA	CASSLVNFDEQYF	TGTGCCAGCAGCTTAGTGAACTTCGACGAGCAGTACTTC
TRBV7-6	TRBJ2-7	NA	TRBD1	CASSSRQGPYEQYF	TGTGCCAGCAGCTCCCGACAGGGACCCTACGAGCAGTACTTC
TRBV10-1	TRBJ2-1	NA	NA	CASSDSRQSDEQFF	TGCGCCAGCAGCGATTCCAGACAGTCCGATGAGCAGTTCTTC
TRBV4-3	TRBJ2-7	NA	TRBD2	CASSQLSGSGDEQYF	TGCGCCAGCAGCCAACTTAGCGGGAGCGGCGACGAGCAGTACTTC
TRBV11-3	TRBJ1-1	NA	NA	CASSLRSVVTTEAFF	TGTGCCAGCAGCTTAAGAAGTGTAGTAACGACTGAAGCTTTCTTT
TRBV7-9	TRBJ2-7	NA	NA	CASSLGLSYEQYF	TGTGCCAGCAGCCTGGGACTCTCCTACGAGCAGTACTTC
TRBV7-2	TRBJ1-1	NA	NA	CASSLGTMNTEAFF	TGTGCCAGCAGCTTAGGGACAATGAACACTGAAGCTTTCTTT
TRBV4-2	TRBJ2-1	NA	NA	CASSHAGQSSYNEQFF	TGTGCCAGCAGCCACGCGGGACAGAGTTCCTACAATGAGCAGTTCTTC
TRBV10-2	TRBJ2-7	NA	NA	CASMRGTYEQYF	TGCGCCAGCATGAGGGGGACCTACGAGCAGTACTTC
TRBV6-6	TRBJ1-5	NA	NA	CASSYSGRNQPQHF	TGTGCCAGCAGTTATTCCGGGAGGAATCAGCCCCAGCATTTT
TRBV15	TRBJ2-2	once	NA	CATSRGDILSGELFF	TGTGCCACCAGCAGGGGGGACATTTTATCCGGGGAGCTGTTTTTT
TRBV4-3	TRBJ1-3	NA	NA	CASSQQGNTIYF	TGCGCCAGCAGCCAACAGGGAAACACCATATATTTT
TRBV19	TRBJ1-1	NA	NA	CASRVVRGLDTEAFF	TGTGCCAGTAGAGTTGTAAGGGGCTTGGACACTGAAGCTTTCTTT